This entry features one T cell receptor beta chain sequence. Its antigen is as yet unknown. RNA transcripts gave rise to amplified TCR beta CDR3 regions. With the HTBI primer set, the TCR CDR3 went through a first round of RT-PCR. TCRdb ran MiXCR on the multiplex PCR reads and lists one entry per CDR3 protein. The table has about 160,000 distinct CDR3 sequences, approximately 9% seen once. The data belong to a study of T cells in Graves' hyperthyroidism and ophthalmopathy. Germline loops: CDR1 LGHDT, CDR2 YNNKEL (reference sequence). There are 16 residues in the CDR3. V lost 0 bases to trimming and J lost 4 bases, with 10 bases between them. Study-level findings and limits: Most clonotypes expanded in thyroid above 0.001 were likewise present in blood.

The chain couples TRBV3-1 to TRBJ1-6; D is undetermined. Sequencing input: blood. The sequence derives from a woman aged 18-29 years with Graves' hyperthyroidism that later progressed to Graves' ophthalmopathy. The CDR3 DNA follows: TGTGCCAGCAGCCAAGAATCAGATCGTTATAATTCACCCCTCCACTTT. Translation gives CASSQESDRYNSPLHF.